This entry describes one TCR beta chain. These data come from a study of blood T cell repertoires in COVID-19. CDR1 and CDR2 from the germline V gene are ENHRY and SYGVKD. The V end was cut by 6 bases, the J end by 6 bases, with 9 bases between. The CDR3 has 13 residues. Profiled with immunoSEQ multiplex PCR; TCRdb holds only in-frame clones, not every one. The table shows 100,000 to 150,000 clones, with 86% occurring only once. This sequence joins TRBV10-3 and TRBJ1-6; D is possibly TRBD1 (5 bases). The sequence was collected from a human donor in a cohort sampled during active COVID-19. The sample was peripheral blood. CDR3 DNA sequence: TGTGCCATCAGAACTGGGGCTAATTCACCCCTCCACTTT. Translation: CAIRTGANSPLHF.